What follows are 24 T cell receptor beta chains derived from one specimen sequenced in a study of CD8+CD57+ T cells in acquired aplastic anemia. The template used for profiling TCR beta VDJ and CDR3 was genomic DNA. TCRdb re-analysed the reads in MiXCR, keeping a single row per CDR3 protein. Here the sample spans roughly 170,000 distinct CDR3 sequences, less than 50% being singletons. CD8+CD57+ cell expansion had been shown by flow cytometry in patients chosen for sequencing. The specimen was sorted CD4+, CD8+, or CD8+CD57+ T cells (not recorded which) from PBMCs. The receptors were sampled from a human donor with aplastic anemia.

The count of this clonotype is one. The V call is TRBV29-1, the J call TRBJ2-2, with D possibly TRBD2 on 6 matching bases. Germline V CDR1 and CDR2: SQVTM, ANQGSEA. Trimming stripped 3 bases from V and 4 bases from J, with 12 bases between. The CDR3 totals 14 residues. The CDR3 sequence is CSVDIEGGTGELFF. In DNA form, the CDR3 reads TGCAGCGTTGATATAGAGGGAGGCACCGGGGAGCTGTTTTTT.

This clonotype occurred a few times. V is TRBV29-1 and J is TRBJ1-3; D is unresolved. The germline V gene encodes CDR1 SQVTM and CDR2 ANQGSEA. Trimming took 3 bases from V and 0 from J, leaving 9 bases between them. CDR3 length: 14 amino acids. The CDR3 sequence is CSVDVTNSGNTIYF. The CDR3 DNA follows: TGCAGCGTTGATGTCACCAACTCTGGAAACACCATATATTTT.

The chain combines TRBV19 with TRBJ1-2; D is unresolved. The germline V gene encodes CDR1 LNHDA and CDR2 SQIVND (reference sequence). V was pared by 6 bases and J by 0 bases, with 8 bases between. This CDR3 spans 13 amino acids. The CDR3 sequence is CASRISANYGYTF. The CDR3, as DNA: TGTGCCAGTAGGATATCAGCTAACTATGGCTACACCTTC.

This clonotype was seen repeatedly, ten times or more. DNA for the CDR3: TGTGCCAGTAGTAACGAATTGGGAGAGCCCCAGCATTTT. This encodes CASSNELGEPQHF. The chain is built from TRBV19 and TRBJ1-5; the D is unclear. Germline CDR1 reads LNHDA; CDR2 reads SQIVND (reference sequence). This CDR3 region has 13 residues. The V end was cut by 4 bases, the J end by 8 bases, with 12 bases between. Complete variable domain (other parts from reference TRBV19 and TRBJ1-5): DGGITQSPKYLFRKEGQNVTLSCEQNLNHDAMYWYRQDPGQGLRLIYYSQIVNDFQKGDIAEGYSVSREKKESFPLTVTSAQKNPTAFYLCASSNELGEPQHFGDGTRLSIL.

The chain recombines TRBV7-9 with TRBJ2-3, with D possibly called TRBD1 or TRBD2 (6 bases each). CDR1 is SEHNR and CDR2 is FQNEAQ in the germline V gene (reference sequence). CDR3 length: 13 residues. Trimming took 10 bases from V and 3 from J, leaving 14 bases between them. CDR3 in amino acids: CATPRGVTDTQYF. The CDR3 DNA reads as TGTGCCACCCCAAGGGGGGTAACAGATACGCAGTATTTT.

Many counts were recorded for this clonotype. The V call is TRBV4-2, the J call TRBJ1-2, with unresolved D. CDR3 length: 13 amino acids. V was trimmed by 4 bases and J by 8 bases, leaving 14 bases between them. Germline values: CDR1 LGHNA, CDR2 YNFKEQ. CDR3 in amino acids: CASSLGKSDGYTF. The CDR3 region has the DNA TGTGCCAGCAGCCTAGGGAAATCGGACGGCTACACCTTC.

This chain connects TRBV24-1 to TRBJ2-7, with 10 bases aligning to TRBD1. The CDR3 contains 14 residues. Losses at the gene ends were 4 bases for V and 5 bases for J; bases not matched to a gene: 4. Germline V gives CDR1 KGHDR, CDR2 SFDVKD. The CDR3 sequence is CATSDRTGGNEQYF. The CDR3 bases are TGTGCCACCAGTGACCGGACAGGGGGAAACGAGCAGTACTTC.

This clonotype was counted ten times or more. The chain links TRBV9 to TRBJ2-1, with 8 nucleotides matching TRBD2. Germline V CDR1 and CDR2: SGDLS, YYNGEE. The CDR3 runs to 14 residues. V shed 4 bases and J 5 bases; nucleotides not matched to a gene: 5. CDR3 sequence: CASSIGGANNEQFF. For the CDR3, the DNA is TGTGCCAGCAGCATCGGGGGGGCCAACAATGAGCAGTTCTTC.

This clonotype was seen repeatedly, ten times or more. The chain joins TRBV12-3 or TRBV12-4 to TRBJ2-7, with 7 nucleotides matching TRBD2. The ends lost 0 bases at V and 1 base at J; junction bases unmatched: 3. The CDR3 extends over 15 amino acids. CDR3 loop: CASSLAPGGSYEQYF. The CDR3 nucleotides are TGTGCCAGCAGTTTAGCACCGGGGGGATCCTACGAGCAGTACTTC.

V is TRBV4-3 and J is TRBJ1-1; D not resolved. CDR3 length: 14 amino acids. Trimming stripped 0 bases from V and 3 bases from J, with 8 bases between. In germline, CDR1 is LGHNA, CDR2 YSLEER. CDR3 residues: CASSQELRDTEAFF. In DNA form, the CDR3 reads TGCGCCAGCAGCCAAGAGTTAAGGGACACTGAAGCTTTCTTT.

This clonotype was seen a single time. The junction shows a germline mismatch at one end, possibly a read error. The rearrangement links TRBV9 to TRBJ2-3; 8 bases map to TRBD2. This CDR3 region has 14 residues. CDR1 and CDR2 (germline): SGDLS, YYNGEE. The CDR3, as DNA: TGTGCCAGCAGCATCGGACTAGCTAGAGATACGCAGTGTTTT. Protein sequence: CASSIGLARDTQCF. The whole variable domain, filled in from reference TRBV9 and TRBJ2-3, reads DSGVTQTPKHLITATGQRVTLRCSPRSGDLSVYWYQQSLDQGLQFLIQYYNGEERAKGNILERFSAQQFPDLHSELNLSSLELGDSALYFCASSIGLARDTQCFGPGTRLTVL.

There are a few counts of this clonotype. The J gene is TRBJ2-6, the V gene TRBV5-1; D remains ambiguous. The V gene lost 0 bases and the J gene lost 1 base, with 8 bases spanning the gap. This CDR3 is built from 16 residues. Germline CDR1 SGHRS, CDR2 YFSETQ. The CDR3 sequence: CASSLDPLSGANVLTF. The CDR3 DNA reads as TGCGCCAGCAGCTTGGACCCCCTTTCTGGGGCCAACGTCCTGACTTTC.

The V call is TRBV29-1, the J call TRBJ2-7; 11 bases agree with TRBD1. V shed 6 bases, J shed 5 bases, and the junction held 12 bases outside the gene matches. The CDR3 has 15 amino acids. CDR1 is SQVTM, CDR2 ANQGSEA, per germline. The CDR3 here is CSVASTGTGGNEQYF. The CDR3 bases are TGCAGCGTCGCATCTACCGGGACAGGGGGGAACGAGCAGTACTTC.

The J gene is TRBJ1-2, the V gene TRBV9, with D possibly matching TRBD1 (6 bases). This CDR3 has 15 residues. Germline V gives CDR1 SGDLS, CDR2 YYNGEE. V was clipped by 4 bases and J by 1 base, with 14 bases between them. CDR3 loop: CASSLRDTLNYGYTF. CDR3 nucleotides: TGTGCCAGCAGCCTCCGGGACACCCTTAACTATGGCTACACCTTC.

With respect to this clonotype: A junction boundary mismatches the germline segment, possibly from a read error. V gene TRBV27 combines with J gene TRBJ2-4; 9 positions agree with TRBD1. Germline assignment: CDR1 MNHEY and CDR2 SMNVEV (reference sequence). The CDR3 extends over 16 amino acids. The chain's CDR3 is CASRTGGVGATNIQYF. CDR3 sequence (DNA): TGTGCCAGCAGAACAGGGGGCGTGGGGGCCACAAACATTCAGTACTTC.

The chain's CDR3 is CSAPGGTTNEKLFF. The CDR3 nucleotides are TGCAGCGCCCCGGGGGGGACAACTAATGAAAAACTGTTTTTT. The chain uses TRBV20-1 and TRBJ1-4, with D possibly TRBD1 on 5 matching bases. This CDR3 region has 14 residues. Looked up from germline, CDR1 is DFQATT and CDR2 is SNEGSKA (reference sequence).

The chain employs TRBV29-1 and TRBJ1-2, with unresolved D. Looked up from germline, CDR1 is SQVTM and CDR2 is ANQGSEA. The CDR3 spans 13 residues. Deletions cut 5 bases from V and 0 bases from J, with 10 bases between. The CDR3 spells CSVLHGTNYGYTF. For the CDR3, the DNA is TGCAGCGTTCTCCACGGTACTAACTATGGCTACACCTTC.

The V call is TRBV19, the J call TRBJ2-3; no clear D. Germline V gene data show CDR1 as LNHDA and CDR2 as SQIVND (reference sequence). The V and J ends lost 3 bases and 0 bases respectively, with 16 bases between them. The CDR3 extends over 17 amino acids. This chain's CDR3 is CASSIELATRSTDTQYF. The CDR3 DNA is TGTGCCAGTAGTATCGAGCTCGCCACTCGAAGCACAGATACGCAGTATTTT.

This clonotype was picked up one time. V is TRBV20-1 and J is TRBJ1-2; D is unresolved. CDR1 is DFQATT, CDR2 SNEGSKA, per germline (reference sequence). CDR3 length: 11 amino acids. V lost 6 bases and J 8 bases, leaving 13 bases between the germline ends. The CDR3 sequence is CSARDLGGYTF. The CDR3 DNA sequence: TGCAGTGCACGAGACCTGGGCGGCTACACCTTC.

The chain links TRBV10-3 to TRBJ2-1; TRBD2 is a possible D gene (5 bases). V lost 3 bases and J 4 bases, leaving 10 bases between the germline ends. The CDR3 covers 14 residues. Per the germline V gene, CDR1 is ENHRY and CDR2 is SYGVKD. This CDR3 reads CAISDDTSYNEQFF. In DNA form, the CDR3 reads TGTGCCATCAGTGACGACACTAGTTACAATGAGCAGTTCTTC.

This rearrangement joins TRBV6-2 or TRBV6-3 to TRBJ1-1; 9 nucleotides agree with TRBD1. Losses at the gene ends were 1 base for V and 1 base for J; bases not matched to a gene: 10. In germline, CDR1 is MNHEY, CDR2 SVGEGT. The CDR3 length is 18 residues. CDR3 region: CASSYWRGQGRRNTEAFF. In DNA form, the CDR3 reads TGTGCCAGCAGTTACTGGAGGGGACAGGGCCGCCGGAACACTGAAGCTTTCTTT.

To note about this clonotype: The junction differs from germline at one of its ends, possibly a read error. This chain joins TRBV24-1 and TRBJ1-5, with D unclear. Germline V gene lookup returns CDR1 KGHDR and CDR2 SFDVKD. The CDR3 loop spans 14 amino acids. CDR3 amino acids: CVTSALNSNQPQHF. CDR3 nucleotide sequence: TGTGTCACCAGTGCTTTGAATAGCAATCAGCCCCAGCATTTT.

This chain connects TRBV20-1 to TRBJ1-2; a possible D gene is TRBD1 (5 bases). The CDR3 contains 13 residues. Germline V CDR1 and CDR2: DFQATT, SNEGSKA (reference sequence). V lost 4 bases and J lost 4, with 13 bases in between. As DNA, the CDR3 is TGCAGTGCTATGTCACAGGAGTTCTATGGCTACACCTTC. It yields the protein CSAMSQEFYGYTF.

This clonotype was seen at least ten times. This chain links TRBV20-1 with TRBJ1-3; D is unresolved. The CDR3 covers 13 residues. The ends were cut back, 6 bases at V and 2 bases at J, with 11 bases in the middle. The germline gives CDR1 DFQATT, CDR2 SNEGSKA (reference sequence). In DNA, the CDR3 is TGCAGTGCGCCGACCGCGGCTGGAAACACCATATATTTT. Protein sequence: CSAPTAAGNTIYF.